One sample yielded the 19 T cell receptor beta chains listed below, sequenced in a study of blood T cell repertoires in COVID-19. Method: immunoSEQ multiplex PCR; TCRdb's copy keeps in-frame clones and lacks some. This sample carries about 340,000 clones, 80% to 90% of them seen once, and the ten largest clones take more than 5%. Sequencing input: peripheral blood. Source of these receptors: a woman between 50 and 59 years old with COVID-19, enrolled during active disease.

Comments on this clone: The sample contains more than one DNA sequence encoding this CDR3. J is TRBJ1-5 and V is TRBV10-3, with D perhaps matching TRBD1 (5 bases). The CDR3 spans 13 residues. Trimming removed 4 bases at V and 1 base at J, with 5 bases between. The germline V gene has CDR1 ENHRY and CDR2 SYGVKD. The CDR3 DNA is TGTGCCATCAGTGCAGGGAGCAATCAGCCCCAGCATTTT. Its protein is CAISAGSNQPQHF.

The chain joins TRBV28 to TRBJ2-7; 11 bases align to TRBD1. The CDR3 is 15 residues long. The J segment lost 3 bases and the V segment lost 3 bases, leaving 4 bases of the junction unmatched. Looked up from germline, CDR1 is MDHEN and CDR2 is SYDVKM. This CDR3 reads CASSFWDRGNYEQYF. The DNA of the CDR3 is TGTGCCAGCAGTTTTTGGGACAGGGGGAACTACGAGCAGTACTTC.

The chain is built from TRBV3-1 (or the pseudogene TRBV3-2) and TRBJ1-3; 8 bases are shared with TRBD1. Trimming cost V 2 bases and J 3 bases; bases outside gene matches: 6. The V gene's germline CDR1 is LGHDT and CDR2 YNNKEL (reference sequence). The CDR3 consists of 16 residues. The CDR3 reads CASSQLTGEGGNTIYF. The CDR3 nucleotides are TGTGCCAGCAGCCAATTGACAGGGGAGGGTGGAAACACCATATATTTT.

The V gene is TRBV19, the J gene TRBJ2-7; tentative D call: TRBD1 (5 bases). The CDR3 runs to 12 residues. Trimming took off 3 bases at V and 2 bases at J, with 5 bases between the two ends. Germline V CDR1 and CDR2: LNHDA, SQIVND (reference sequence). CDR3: CASSMDTYEQYF. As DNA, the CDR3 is TGTGCCAGTAGTATGGACACCTACGAGCAGTACTTC.

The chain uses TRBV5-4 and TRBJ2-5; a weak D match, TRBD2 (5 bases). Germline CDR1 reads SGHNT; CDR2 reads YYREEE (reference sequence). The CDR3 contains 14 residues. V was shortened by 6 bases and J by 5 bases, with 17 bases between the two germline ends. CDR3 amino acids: CASTQDPGGETQYF. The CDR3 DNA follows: TGTGCCAGCACCCAGGACCCGGGCGGGGAGACCCAGTACTTC.

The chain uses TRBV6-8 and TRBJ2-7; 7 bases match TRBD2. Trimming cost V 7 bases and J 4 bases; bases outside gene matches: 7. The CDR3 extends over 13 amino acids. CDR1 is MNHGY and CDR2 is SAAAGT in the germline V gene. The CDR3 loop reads CASNGGRAYEQYF. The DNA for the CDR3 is TGTGCCAGCAACGGGGGGAGGGCTTACGAGCAGTACTTC.

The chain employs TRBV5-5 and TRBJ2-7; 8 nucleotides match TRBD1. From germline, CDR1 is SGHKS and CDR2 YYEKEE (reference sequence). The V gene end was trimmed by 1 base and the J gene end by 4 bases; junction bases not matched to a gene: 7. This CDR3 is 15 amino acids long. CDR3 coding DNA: TGTGCCAGCAGCTTGTTAAACAGGGGGACTTACGAGCAGTACTTC. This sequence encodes CASSLLNRGTYEQYF.

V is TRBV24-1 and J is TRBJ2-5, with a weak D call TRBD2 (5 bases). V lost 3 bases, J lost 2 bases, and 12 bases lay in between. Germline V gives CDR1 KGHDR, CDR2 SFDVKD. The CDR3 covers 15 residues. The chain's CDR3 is CATSDPRTAQETQYF. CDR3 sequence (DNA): TGTGCCACCAGTGATCCGAGGACTGCTCAAGAGACCCAGTACTTC.

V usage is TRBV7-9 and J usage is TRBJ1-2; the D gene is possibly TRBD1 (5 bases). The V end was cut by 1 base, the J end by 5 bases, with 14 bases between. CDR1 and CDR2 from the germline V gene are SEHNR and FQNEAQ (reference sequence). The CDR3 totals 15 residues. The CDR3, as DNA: TGTGCCAGCAGCTTAGAGGGCAGGGCTGGATATGGCTACACCTTC. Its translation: CASSLEGRAGYGYTF.

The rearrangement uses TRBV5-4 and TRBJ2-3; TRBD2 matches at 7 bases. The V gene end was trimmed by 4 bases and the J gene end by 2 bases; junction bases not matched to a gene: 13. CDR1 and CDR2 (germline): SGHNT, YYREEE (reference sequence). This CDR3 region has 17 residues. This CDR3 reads CASSPLGEGPFTDTQYF. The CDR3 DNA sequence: TGTGCCAGCAGCCCTTTGGGGGAGGGCCCTTTCACAGATACGCAGTATTTT. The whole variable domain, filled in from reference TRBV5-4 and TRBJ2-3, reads ETGVTQSPTHLIKTRGQQVTLRCSSQSGHNTVSWYQQALGQGPQFIFQYYREEENGRGNFPPRFSGLQFPNYSSELNVNALELDDSALYLCASSPLGEGPFTDTQYFGPGTRLTVL.

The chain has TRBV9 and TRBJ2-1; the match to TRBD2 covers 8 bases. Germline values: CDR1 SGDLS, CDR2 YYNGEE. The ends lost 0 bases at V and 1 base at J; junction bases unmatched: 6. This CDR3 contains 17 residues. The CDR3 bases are TGTGCCAGCAGCGTAGCGGGAGGGTTCGGGTCCTACAATGAGCAGTTCTTC. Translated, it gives CASSVAGGFGSYNEQFF.

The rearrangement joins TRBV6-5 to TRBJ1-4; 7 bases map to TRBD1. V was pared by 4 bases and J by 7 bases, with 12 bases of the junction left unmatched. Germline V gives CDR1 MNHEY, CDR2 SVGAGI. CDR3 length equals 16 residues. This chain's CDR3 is CASSSDIPRQGEKLFF. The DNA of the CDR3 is TGTGCCAGCAGTTCCGACATTCCGAGACAGGGTGAAAAACTGTTTTTT.

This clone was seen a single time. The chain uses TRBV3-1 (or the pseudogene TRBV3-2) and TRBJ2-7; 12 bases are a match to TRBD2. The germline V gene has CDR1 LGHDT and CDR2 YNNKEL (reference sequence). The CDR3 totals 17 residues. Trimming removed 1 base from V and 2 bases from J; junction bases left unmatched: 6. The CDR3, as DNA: TGTGCCAGCAGCCAAGTGCCGGGACTAGCGGGCACCTACGAGCAGTACTTC. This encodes CASSQVPGLAGTYEQYF.

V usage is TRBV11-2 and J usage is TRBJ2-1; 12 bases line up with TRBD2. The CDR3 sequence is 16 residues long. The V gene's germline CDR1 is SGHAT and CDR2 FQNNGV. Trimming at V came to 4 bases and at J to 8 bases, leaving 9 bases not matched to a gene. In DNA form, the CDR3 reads TGTGCCAGCAGCTCAGTCGCGACTAGCGGGAGACATGAGCAGTTCTTC. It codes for CASSSVATSGRHEQFF.

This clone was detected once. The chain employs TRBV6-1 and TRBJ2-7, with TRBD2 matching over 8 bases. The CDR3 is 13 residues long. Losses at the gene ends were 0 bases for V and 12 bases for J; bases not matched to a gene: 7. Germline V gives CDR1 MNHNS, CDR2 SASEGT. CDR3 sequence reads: CASSEAREREWYF. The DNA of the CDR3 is TGTGCCAGCAGTGAAGCCCGCGAGCGGGAGTGGTACTTC.

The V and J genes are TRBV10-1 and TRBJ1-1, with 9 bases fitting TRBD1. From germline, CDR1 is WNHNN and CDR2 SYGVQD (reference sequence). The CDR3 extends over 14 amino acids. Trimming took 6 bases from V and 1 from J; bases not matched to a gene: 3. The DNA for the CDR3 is TGCGCCAGCAGGGGACAGGGTCCGAACACTGAAGCTTTCTTT. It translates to CASRGQGPNTEAFF.

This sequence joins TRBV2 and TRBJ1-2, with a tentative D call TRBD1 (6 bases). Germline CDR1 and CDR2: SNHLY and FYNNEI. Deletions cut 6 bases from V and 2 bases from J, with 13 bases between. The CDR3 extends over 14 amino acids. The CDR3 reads CASSPTGQNYGYTF. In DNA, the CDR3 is TGTGCCAGCAGCCCTACAGGACAGAACTATGGCTACACCTTC.

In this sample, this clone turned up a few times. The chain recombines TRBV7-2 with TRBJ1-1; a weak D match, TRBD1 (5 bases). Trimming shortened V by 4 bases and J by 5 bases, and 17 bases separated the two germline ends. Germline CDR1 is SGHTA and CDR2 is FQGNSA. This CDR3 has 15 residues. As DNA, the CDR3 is TGTGCCAGCAGCTCCTCCCTAAGGGGTGGAACTGAAGCTTTCTTT. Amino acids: CASSSSLRGGTEAFF.

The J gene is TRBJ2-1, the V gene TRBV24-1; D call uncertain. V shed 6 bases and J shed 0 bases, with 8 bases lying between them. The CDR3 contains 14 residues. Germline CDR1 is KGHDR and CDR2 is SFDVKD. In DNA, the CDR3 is TGTGCCACCAGTCGTGCCGGCTCCTACAATGAGCAGTTCTTC. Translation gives CATSRAGSYNEQFF.